This T cell receptor beta chain was captured by sequencing in a study of T-cell memory formation after mild COVID-19. Study-level results: Several responding clones turned up in pre-infection memory, indicating that cross-reactive memory may have taken part. Of the contracting clones, CD4+ ones lay mainly in CM and EM, and CD8+ ones in EMRA.

With regard to this clonotype: What it binds is not known.

Via MiXCR, TCRdb re-called the 5' RACE reads, giving one row per CDR3 protein. Of roughly 120,000 distinct CDR3 sequences in the sample, 20% to 25% were seen once. This CDR3 contains 16 residues. V gave up 4 bases and J gave up 0 bases, with 13 bases separating them. The source is a young man who had mild COVID-19 (a few samples of this study predate the infection). Cell type and time point are not known. The chain recombines TRBV12-3 or TRBV12-4 with TRBJ2-1; D is perhaps TRBD2 (5 bases). Input material: PBMCs or a T cell subset sorted from them (not recorded which). CDR3 sequence (DNA): TGTGCCAGCAGTTCTCAGGACTCCCCCTCCTACAATGAGCAGTTCTTC. Its protein is CASSSQDSPSYNEQFF.